Presented here are 29 T cell receptor beta chains from one specimen sequenced in a study of beta chain features in type 1 diabetes. The entirety of the isolated RNA underwent reverse transcription, so expressed TCRB transcripts were sequenced. Assay: immunoSEQ multiplex PCR; the TCRdb copy retains only in-frame clones and omits some. The sample records 400,000 to 600,000 clones, approximately 31% being singletons. Material for sequencing was naive CD4+ T cells from blood. The source is a man aged 18-30 years in good health.

The CDR3 sequence: CASSPFGGDTQYF. CDR3 in DNA: TGTGCCAGCAGCCCCTTCGGGGGGGATACGCAGTATTTT. The rearrangement joins TRBV7-6 to TRBJ2-3; 7 bases agree with TRBD2. J gave up 6 bases and V 5 bases, and 5 bases lay outside the gene matches. There are 13 residues in the CDR3. CDR1 and CDR2 from the germline V gene are SGHVS and FNYEAQ. Filled out from reference TRBV7-6 and TRBJ2-3, the complete variable domain reads GAGVSQSPRYKVTKRGQDVALRCDPISGHVSLYWYRQALGQGPEFLTYFNYEAQQDKSGLPNDRFSAERPEGSISTLTIQRTEQRDSAMYRCASSPFGGDTQYFGPGTRLTVL.

This chain links TRBV7-8 with TRBJ2-4; D perhaps matches TRBD2 (6 bases). The V end lost 4 bases, the J end lost 0 bases, and 10 bases lay between the germline ends. CDR1 is SGHVS and CDR2 is FQNEAQ in the germline V gene. The CDR3 runs to 15 residues. The CDR3 nucleotides read TGTGCCAGCAGCTCCGGCGGGGTAGCCAAAAACATTCAGTACTTC. It translates to CASSSGGVAKNIQYF.

This clone turned up a few times. The chain couples TRBV13 to TRBJ2-5, with D perhaps being TRBD1 or TRBD2 (6 bases each). The CDR3 is 14 amino acids. The germline CDR1 and CDR2 sequences are PRHDT and FYEKMQ (reference sequence). V was clipped by 4 bases and J by 7 bases, with 16 bases between them. CDR3 nucleotides: TGTGCCAGCAGCTCCCCCCGGGGGCCGGTGACCCAGTACTTC. Translation gives CASSSPRGPVTQYF.

V gene TRBV6-6 combines with J gene TRBJ2-4, with D perhaps given as TRBD1 or TRBD2 (5 bases each). The CDR3 is 12 residues long. The germline gives CDR1 MNHNY, CDR2 SVGAGI (reference sequence). Trimming took off 2 bases at V and 7 bases at J, with 6 bases between the two ends. The CDR3 spells CASSYEGNIQYF. The DNA of the CDR3 is TGTGCCAGCAGTTACGAGGGGAACATTCAGTACTTC.

This clone was recorded a few times. The gene calls are TRBV11-2 and TRBJ2-7; the match to TRBD2 covers 10 bases. Trimming cost V 5 bases and J 5 bases; bases outside gene matches: 9. The CDR3 totals 15 residues. Germline V gives CDR1 SGHAT, CDR2 FQNNGV. CDR3 DNA: TGTGCCAGCAGCCCTAGGGGGCTAGCGGGAGACGAGCAGTACTTC. Its protein is CASSPRGLAGDEQYF.

For the CDR3, the DNA is TGTGCCTGGAGTCGGACAGGGGGTCCAGAGACCCAGTACTTC. Encoded protein: CAWSRTGGPETQYF. The chain combines TRBV30 with TRBJ2-5; 10 bases map to TRBD1. The CDR3 extends over 14 amino acids. The V gene's germline CDR1 is GTSNPN and CDR2 SVGIG (reference sequence). Trimming at V came to 2 bases and at J to 4 bases, leaving 4 bases not matched to a gene.

The chain employs TRBV30 and TRBJ2-1; weak D call: TRBD2 (6 bases). Germline-derived CDR1 and CDR2 are GTSNPN and SVGIG (reference sequence). Trimming removed 5 bases from V and 1 base from J, with 12 bases in between. The CDR3 spans 14 residues. Written as DNA, the CDR3 is TGTGCCTGGGAGACTAGTTTTTCCTACAATGAGCAGTTCTTC. The encoded protein is CAWETSFSYNEQFF.

The genes are TRBV29-1 and TRBJ2-4, with TRBD2 matching over 13 bases. After removal of 7 bases from V and 9 bases from J, the junction contained 6 bases not matched to a gene. Germline V lookup: CDR1 SQVTM, CDR2 ANQGSEA. CDR3 length: 13 residues. The CDR3: CSATRTSGGIQYF. In DNA, the CDR3 is TGCAGCGCCACCCGGACTAGCGGGGGCATTCAGTACTTC.

There are a few counts of this clone. The chain joins TRBV4-1 to TRBJ2-1; 9 bases fit TRBD2. The CDR3 spans 16 residues. From germline, CDR1 is MGHRA and CDR2 YSYEKL. Germline trimming cut 3 bases from V and 8 bases from J; bases unmatched to any gene: 11. This chain's CDR3 is CASSHILAGLGDEQFF. The CDR3 DNA follows: TGCGCCAGCAGCCATATCCTAGCGGGATTGGGAGATGAGCAGTTCTTC.

This clone was seen more than once but under ten times. The chain links TRBV4-2 to TRBJ2-1; D is undetermined. Germline CDR1 and CDR2: LGHNA and YNFKEQ. The CDR3 has 14 amino acids. V gave up 4 bases and J gave up 2 bases, with 9 bases separating them. The CDR3, as DNA: TGTGCCAGCAGCCGCGGAGAGACCTACAATGAGCAGTTCTTC. It codes for CASSRGETYNEQFF.

The V gene is TRBV4-1, the J gene TRBJ2-2, with 10 bases fitting TRBD2. This CDR3 contains 16 residues. Unmatched junction bases numbered 4, after V lost 6 bases and J lost 0 bases. Germline CDR1 and CDR2: MGHRA and YSYEKL. The CDR3 sequence is CASRPGLAANTGELFF. The CDR3 region has the DNA TGCGCCAGCAGACCCGGACTAGCGGCGAACACCGGGGAGCTGTTTTTT.

About this clone: The germline gene is not matched at one end of the junction; a read error may be the cause. This chain uses TRBV7-7 with TRBJ2-5, with D perhaps matching TRBD2 (5 bases). There are 13 residues in the CDR3. The germline CDR1 and CDR2 sequences are SSHAT and FNYEAQ (reference sequence). The CDR3 is CASSLEGGETQYF. For the CDR3, the DNA is TGTGCTAGCAGCTTAGAGGGCGGGGAGACCCAGTACTTC.

The CDR3 loop reads CASSSDNYNEQFF. The CDR3 coding sequence is TGTGCCAGCAGCTCGGACAACTACAATGAGCAGTTCTTC. V is TRBV7-2 and J is TRBJ2-1; D might be TRBD1 (5 bases). Germline CDR1 and CDR2: SGHTA and FQGNSA. There are 13 residues in the CDR3. Trimming left V 4 bases short and J 3 bases short, with 7 bases between.

A note on this clone: The junction and the germline gene differ at one end; a read error may be behind it. The V gene is TRBV29-1, the J gene TRBJ2-4; no reliable D call. Germline V gene sequence: CDR1 SQVTM, CDR2 ANQGSEA. The CDR3 runs 11 residues. CDR3 sequence (DNA): TGCAGCGTCGAAGCCAAAAACATTCAGTACTTC. Amino acid sequence: CSVEAKNIQYF.

The gene calls are TRBV5-4 and TRBJ2-7; D ambiguous. Germline V CDR1 and CDR2: SGHNT, YYREEE (reference sequence). V lost 4 bases to trimming and J lost 5 bases, with 19 bases between them. CDR3 length equals 15 residues. The CDR3 nucleotides are TGTGCCAGCAGCCCTTATCCGGGCCTCAGGAACGAGCAGTACTTC. Amino acid sequence: CASSPYPGLRNEQYF.

This chain joins TRBV30 and TRBJ2-7, with 7 bases aligning to TRBD2. V shed 2 bases and J 2 bases; nucleotides not matched to a gene: 3. Germline CDR1 is GTSNPN and CDR2 is SVGIG (reference sequence). This CDR3 region has 13 residues. In nucleotides, the CDR3 is TGTGCCTGGAGTAGCGGGAACCCCTACGAGCAGTACTTC. As protein: CAWSSGNPYEQYF.

The chain uses TRBV30 and TRBJ2-3, with D possibly TRBD2 on 6 matching bases. The germline V and J ends were trimmed by 3 bases and 2 bases, with 15 bases remaining between them. The CDR3 is made up of 15 amino acids. Germline V gene sequence: CDR1 GTSNPN, CDR2 SVGIG (reference sequence). CDR3 DNA: TGTGCCTGGAGGGCCCCTGGCGGGACCACAGATACGCAGTATTTT. The encoded protein is CAWRAPGGTTDTQYF.

This clone was detected only a few times. The CDR3 DNA reads as TGTGCCAGCAGAGGACTAATCCAAGAGACCCAGTACTTC. Translated, it gives CASRGLIQETQYF. The chain carries TRBV7-2 and TRBJ2-5, with D perhaps matching TRBD2 (6 bases). CDR3 length: 13 residues. V was pared by 6 bases and J by 1 base, with 9 bases between. Germline lookup yields CDR1 SGHTA and CDR2 FQGNSA.

The chain uses TRBV4-1 and TRBJ2-7; D perhaps matches TRBD1 (6 bases). Trimming stripped 6 bases from V and 0 bases from J, with 15 bases between. The CDR3 totals 15 residues. Germline lookup yields CDR1 MGHRA and CDR2 YSYEKL. In nucleotides, the CDR3 is TGCGCCAGCAGAGCCTTGGGGGCGAGCTCCTACGAGCAGTACTTC. It specifies CASRALGASSYEQYF.

This clone was detected only a few times. The gene calls are TRBV29-1 and TRBJ1-2; D not certain. From germline, CDR1 is SQVTM and CDR2 ANQGSEA. Trimming took 6 bases from V and 1 from J, leaving 9 bases between them. This CDR3 contains 12 residues. The CDR3 here is CSVGRVNYGYTF. The CDR3 DNA reads as TGCAGCGTCGGGAGGGTTAACTATGGCTACACCTTC.

The genes are TRBV9 and TRBJ2-2, with TRBD1 identical over 8 bases. V was clipped by 3 bases and J by 10 bases; unmatched bases: 8. Looked up from germline, CDR1 is SGDLS and CDR2 is YYNGEE. The CDR3 consists of 14 residues. In DNA, the CDR3 is TGTGCCAGCAGCGCCTACGGACAGGGTTTGGAGCTGTTTTTT. Translating it yields CASSAYGQGLELFF.

This clone appeared a few times. The chain combines TRBV25-1 with TRBJ2-5; the match to TRBD2 covers 7 bases. The trim removed 6 bases at V and 2 bases at J, leaving 9 bases unmatched. The CDR3 runs 15 residues. From germline, CDR1 is MGHDK and CDR2 SYGVNS. The CDR3 here is CASSHTSARQETQYF. The CDR3 nucleotides are TGTGCCAGCAGCCACACTAGCGCGAGACAAGAGACCCAGTACTTC.

This clone was seen more than once but under ten times. This chain links TRBV7-2 with TRBJ2-5; D is unclear. V was shortened by 5 bases and J by 6 bases, with 16 bases between the two germline ends. The germline gives CDR1 SGHTA, CDR2 FQGNSA. The CDR3 runs to 14 residues. The CDR3 DNA reads TGTGCCAGCAGCCCAGAGACGGCGAGAAAGACCCAGTACTTC. It encodes CASSPETARKTQYF. The complete variable domain, with remaining parts taken from reference TRBV7-2 and TRBJ2-5, reads GAGVSQSPSNKVTEKGKDVELRCDPISGHTALYWYRQSLGQGLEFLIYFQGNSAPDKSGLPSDRFSAERTGGSVSTLTIQRTQQEDSAVYLCASSPETARKTQYFGPGTRLLVL.

The chain joins TRBV28 to TRBJ2-5; 7 bases agree with TRBD2. The CDR3 totals 16 residues. Trimming took 5 bases from V and 5 from J; bases not matched to a gene: 14. In germline, CDR1 is MDHEN, CDR2 SYDVKM. In nucleotides, the CDR3 is TGTGCCAGCAGTACCCGGAAAGCGGGATGGAGGGAGACCCAGTACTTC. Translation gives CASSTRKAGWRETQYF.

This chain's CDR3 is CASSFSGNYGYTF. CDR3 in DNA: TGTGCCAGCAGCTTCTCAGGGAACTATGGCTACACCTTC. The rearrangement uses TRBV7-9 and TRBJ1-2; maybe TRBD1 (5 bases). Looked up from germline, CDR1 is SEHNR and CDR2 is FQNEAQ (reference sequence). The germline V and J ends were trimmed by 3 bases and 2 bases, with 7 bases remaining between them. This CDR3 is 13 amino acids long.

The sample holds a few counts of this clone. Other DNA sequences in the same sample also yield this CDR3. The chain carries TRBV5-6 and TRBJ1-1; no firm D call. Germline V gene lookup returns CDR1 SGHDT and CDR2 YYEEEE. V was trimmed by 0 bases and J by 2 bases, leaving 5 bases between them. The CDR3 consists of 13 residues. CDR3 region: CASSLGPNTEAFF. The CDR3 DNA reads TGTGCCAGCAGCTTGGGACCCAACACTGAAGCTTTCTTT.

This clone has only a few counts. V and J are TRBV7-9 and TRBJ2-2; 10 nucleotides line up with TRBD2. V lost 2 bases, J lost 2 bases, and 5 bases stayed unmatched. The CDR3 totals 17 residues. From germline, CDR1 is SEHNR and CDR2 FQNEAQ (reference sequence). The CDR3, as DNA: TGTGCCAGCAGCTTATGGCTAGCGGGAGCTAACACCGGGGAGCTGTTTTTT. It codes for CASSLWLAGANTGELFF.

This chain connects TRBV15 to TRBJ1-5; D might be TRBD1 (6 bases). Germline V gives CDR1 LNHNV, CDR2 YYDKDF (reference sequence). The length of the CDR3 is 14 residues. V gave up 1 base and J gave up 9 bases, with 13 bases separating them. CDR3 sequence: CATSRGAAGAPQHF. The DNA for the CDR3 is TGTGCCACCAGCAGAGGCGCCGCAGGGGCGCCCCAGCATTTT.

This clone occurred a few times. The V and J genes are TRBV18 and TRBJ2-1, with D uncertain. Germline lookup yields CDR1 KGHSH and CDR2 LQKENI. This CDR3 contains 13 residues. Trimming pared 0 bases from V and 10 bases from J, leaving 10 bases between. The CDR3, as DNA: TGTGCCAGCTCACCACCGACTCTCTTGGAGCAGTTCTTC. It is translated as CASSPPTLLEQFF.